This TCR beta chain originates from a study of identical twins. TCRdb used MiXCR to reprocess the 5' RACE reads, holding one entry per CDR3 protein. The table shows around 510,000 distinct CDR3 sequences, with approximately 14% occurring only once. Germline V gives CDR1 DFQATT, CDR2 SNEGSKA (reference sequence). Trimming took 3 bases from V and 2 from J; bases not matched to a gene: 12. This CDR3 comprises 17 residues. These data were likewise used in another study, on yellow fever vaccine responses in identical twins. That paper adds: A vaccine T cell response that seemed partly convergent and partly personalized was reported in twins.

The material sequenced was CD4+ T cells sorted from blood. The chain recombines TRBV20-1 with TRBJ2-5, with TRBD2 matching 10 bases. The source is a woman under 30 in good health. CDR3 region: CSASLPSGGLLQETQYF. CDR3 bases: TGCAGTGCTAGTTTGCCTAGCGGGGGCCTTCTACAAGAGACCCAGTACTTC.